What follows is one T cell receptor beta chain and its context. Its antigen is not known. Assay used: immunoSEQ multiplex PCR; TCRdb lists only in-frame clones, some missing. The table shows some 95,000 clones, with about 88% occurring only once. This sample stems from a study of PD-1 blockade in classical Hodgkin lymphoma. Points from the study as a whole: Prior therapy or disease activity may underlie the repertoire differences, whose causes remain undefined.

Each patient's relapse followed autologous stem cell transplantation, and brentuximab vedotin exposure varied. Per germline, CDR1 MDHEN and CDR2 SYDVKM. With V trimmed by 7 bases and J by 0 bases, 17 bases remained unmatched. This CDR3 is 18 amino acids long. The rearrangement links TRBV28 to TRBJ1-2; the match to TRBD1 covers 7 bases. The sample consisted of peripheral blood mononuclear cells (PBMCs), taken before the second cycle of nivolumab. This TCR came from a human donor with classical Hodgkin lymphoma. Here the CDR3 reads CASIRDRASNPTNYGYTF. Written as DNA, the CDR3 is TGTGCCAGCATCCGAGACAGGGCCTCAAATCCAACTAACTATGGCTACACCTTC.